These T cell receptor beta chains were read from a single sample in a study of tumor-infiltrating lymphocytes in primary liver carcinoma. TCRdb analysed the multiplex PCR reads with MiXCR anew, one entry per CDR3 protein. The table includes approximately 310,000 distinct CDR3 sequences, 55% to 65% detected once. Sequencing was carried out using peripheral blood. These receptors came from a middle-aged man with primary liver carcinoma and hepatitis B virus infection. Both conserved end residues are trimmed from each CDR3.

v_call cdr3_aa
TRBV14 ASSQAPGQGVYEQY
TRBV11-2 ASSRTSTGKLL
TRBV30 VCVLTGAGTEAF
TRBV29-1 SSEGASGQETQY
TRBV29-1 SVEDLKGYGTQY
TRBV20-1 SAEITDTQY
TRBV10-2 ASSEAGVGDTQY
TRBV4-1 ASSPKGRTKGQPQH
TRBV29-1 SVSGTSGRAADTQY
TRBV6-1 ASSSGLTSGGSYEQY
TRBV11-2 ASSPGVRTSGYNEQF